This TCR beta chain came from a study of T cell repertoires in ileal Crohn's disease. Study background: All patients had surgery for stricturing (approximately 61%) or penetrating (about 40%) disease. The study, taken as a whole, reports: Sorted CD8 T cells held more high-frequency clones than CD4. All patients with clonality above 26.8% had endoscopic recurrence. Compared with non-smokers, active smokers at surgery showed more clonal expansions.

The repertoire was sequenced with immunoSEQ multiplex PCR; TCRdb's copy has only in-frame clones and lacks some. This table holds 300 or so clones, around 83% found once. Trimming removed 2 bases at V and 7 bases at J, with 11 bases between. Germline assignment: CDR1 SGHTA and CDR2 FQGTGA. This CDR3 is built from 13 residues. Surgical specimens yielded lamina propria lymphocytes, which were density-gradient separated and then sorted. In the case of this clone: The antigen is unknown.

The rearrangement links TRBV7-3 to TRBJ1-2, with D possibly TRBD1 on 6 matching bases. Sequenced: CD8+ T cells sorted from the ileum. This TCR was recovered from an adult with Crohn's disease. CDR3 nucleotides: TGTGCCAGCAGCTTAGGGGGGGCCGGTGGCTACACCTTC. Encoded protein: CASSLGGAGGYTF.